What follows are 29 T cell receptor beta chains derived from one specimen sequenced in a study of follicular helper T cells after annual influenza vaccination. Stated time point: 2014-2015 season, 7 days after vaccination. Here immunoSEQ multiplex PCR was the method, and the copy in TCRdb shows in-frame clones only, minus some. The sample shows about 7,800 clones, over 65% of them seen only once. The starting material was CXCR5+ CD38- circulating T follicular helper cells from blood, obtained 7 days after influenza vaccination. Subset noted: circulating Tfh, non-naive CD4+CXCR5+PD-1+ (ICOS+CD38+ or ICOS-CD38-). These receptors originate from an adult who received the influenza vaccine.

The chain carries TRBV28 and TRBJ1-5, with 7 bases fitting TRBD1. CDR3 length: 17 residues. J was trimmed by 5 bases and V by 4 bases; bases with no gene match: 14. CDR1 is MDHEN and CDR2 is SYDVKM in the germline V gene. The CDR3 is CASSSHGQARRDQPQHF. Written as DNA, the CDR3 is TGTGCCAGCAGTTCCCACGGACAGGCACGGCGCGATCAGCCCCAGCATTTT.

The CDR3: CAWSPLTATGGTF. As DNA, the CDR3 is TGTGCCTGGAGTCCCCTGACGGCCACGGGCGGCACCTTC. The chain carries TRBV30 and TRBJ1-2; the D is unclear. The V and J ends lost 2 bases and 13 bases respectively, with 20 bases between them. Germline CDR1 GTSNPN, CDR2 SVGIG (reference sequence). The CDR3 sequence is 13 residues long.

The gene calls are TRBV6-1 and TRBJ2-3; D call uncertain. V lost 8 bases and J lost 0, with 15 bases in between. CDR3 length: 15 amino acids. Germline CDR1 reads MNHNS; CDR2 reads SASEGT. The CDR3 region is CASVQQPYSTDTQYF. The CDR3 nucleotides are TGTGCCAGCGTTCAACAACCATATAGCACAGATACGCAGTATTTT.

The V call is TRBV5-6, the J call TRBJ2-1; TRBD2 matches at 11 bases. Germline values: CDR1 SGHDT, CDR2 YYEEEE. The CDR3 sequence is 16 residues long. V was clipped by 3 bases and J by 3 bases; unmatched bases: 5. Here the CDR3 reads CASSSTGTSGYNEQFF. In DNA, the CDR3 is TGTGCCAGCAGCTCAACCGGGACTAGCGGCTACAATGAGCAGTTCTTC.

This clone was counted once. V usage is TRBV5-1 and J usage is TRBJ1-1; D is possibly TRBD1 (6 bases). CDR3 size: 14 residues. Trimming cost V 4 bases and J 6 bases, with 16 bases left between them. Per germline, CDR1 SGHRS and CDR2 YFSETQ. In DNA, the CDR3 is TGCGCCAGCAGCCCATTTATGGACAGCCCTGAAGCTTTCTTT. Protein sequence: CASSPFMDSPEAFF.

The rearrangement links TRBV11-3 to TRBJ2-7, with 8 nucleotides matching TRBD2. Losses at the gene ends were 2 bases for V and 6 bases for J; bases not matched to a gene: 3. Per the germline V gene, CDR1 is SGHNT and CDR2 is YENEEA. This CDR3 comprises 13 residues. The CDR3 is CASSLQAGGEQYF. DNA for the CDR3: TGTGCCAGCAGCTTACAGGCGGGGGGCGAGCAGTACTTC.

The CDR3 region has the DNA TGCGCCAGCAGCCAAGTCGGACAGGGGGTTGGTTCACCCCTCCACTTT. Protein sequence: CASSQVGQGVGSPLHF. The rearrangement uses TRBV4-3 and TRBJ1-6; 10 nucleotides line up with TRBD1. Germline lookup yields CDR1 LGHNA and CDR2 YSLEER. The CDR3 spans 16 residues. Trimming took 1 base from V and 9 from J; bases not matched to a gene: 6.

The chain employs TRBV5-6 and TRBJ1-1; TRBD1 matches at 8 bases. Germline trimming cut 0 bases from V and 2 bases from J; bases unmatched to any gene: 6. The CDR3 has 16 amino acids. From germline, CDR1 is SGHDT and CDR2 YYEEEE. The CDR3 region has the DNA TGTGCCAGCAGCTTGGAGCCCAGGGGGCGTAACACTGAAGCTTTCTTT. It specifies CASSLEPRGRNTEAFF.

V gene TRBV30 combines with J gene TRBJ1-6; a weak D match, TRBD1 (6 bases). This CDR3 spans 15 amino acids. Trimming took off 4 bases at V and 7 bases at J, with 17 bases between the two ends. Per germline, CDR1 GTSNPN and CDR2 SVGIG (reference sequence). CDR3 nucleotide sequence: TGTGCCTGGATTACACAGGGAGCTAGGAATTCACCCCTCCACTTT. It is translated as CAWITQGARNSPLHF.

This clone came up once. The chain recombines TRBV2 with TRBJ2-6; 9 nucleotides match TRBD1. This CDR3 has 17 residues. V trimming: 7 bases; J trimming: 1 base; junction bases outside the gene matches: 8. Germline CDR1 SNHLY, CDR2 FYNNEI. CDR3 region: CASNPGQGRSGANVLTF. The DNA for the CDR3 is TGTGCCAGCAACCCGGGACAGGGAAGGTCTGGGGCCAACGTCCTGACTTTC. The full variable domain, with the rest looked up from reference TRBV2 and TRBJ2-6, is EPEVTQTPSHQVTQMGQEVILRCVPISNHLYFYWYRQILGQKVEFLVSFYNNEISEKSEIFDDQFSVERPDGSNFTLKIRSTKLEDSAMYFCASNPGQGRSGANVLTFGAGSRLTVL.

The chain joins TRBV23-1 to TRBJ1-6, with 11 nucleotides matching TRBD1. TRBV23-1 is an ORF; its function is uncertain. The CDR3 loop spans 15 amino acids. The V gene end was trimmed by 7 bases and the J gene end by 8 bases; junction bases not matched to a gene: 7. CDR3 sequence reads: CASISDRGLHSPLHF. CDR3 DNA sequence: TGCGCCAGCATCTCGGACAGGGGGCTGCATTCACCCCTCCACTTT.

This clone was observed a handful of times. This chain links TRBV27 with TRBJ2-7; D is unresolved. This CDR3 comprises 9 residues. CDR1 and CDR2 (germline): MNHEY, SMNVEV (reference sequence). V gave up 5 bases and J gave up 12 bases, with 8 bases separating them. The CDR3 DNA reads TGTGCCAGCAGTCCCCACGGGTACTTC. It specifies CASSPHGYF.

The CDR3 DNA sequence: TGTGCCAGCAGCGTAGTTGGCTACACAGATACGCAGTATTTT. It is translated as CASSVVGYTDTQYF. The chain combines TRBV9 with TRBJ2-3; D gene unclear. CDR1 SGDLS and CDR2 YYNGEE come from the germline V gene. The V end was cut by 0 bases, the J end by 2 bases, with 7 bases between. This CDR3 has 14 residues.

The chain links TRBV2 to TRBJ1-2, with D hard to call. The CDR3 contains 13 residues. V lost 5 bases, J lost 0 bases, and 7 bases lay in between. The germline gives CDR1 SNHLY, CDR2 FYNNEI. CDR3 residues: CASSQDPNYGYTF. Written as DNA, the CDR3 is TGTGCCAGCAGTCAAGATCCTAACTATGGCTACACCTTC.

The chain links TRBV7-6 to TRBJ1-1; weak D call: TRBD1 (5 bases). The germline CDR1 and CDR2 sequences are SGHVS and FNYEAQ. This CDR3 comprises 14 residues. The V end was cut by 2 bases, the J end by 8 bases, with 15 bases between. The CDR3 nucleotides are TGTGCCAGCAGCTTAATCGACAGTTCGGGAGAAGCTTTCTTT. This translates into CASSLIDSSGEAFF.

The V call is TRBV28, the J call TRBJ1-5; unclear D gene. The CDR3 is 11 amino acids. In germline, CDR1 is MDHEN, CDR2 SYDVKM. Trimming took 9 bases from V and 5 from J, leaving 8 bases between them. For the CDR3, the DNA is TGTGCCAGTTCGCTCGATCAGCCCCAGCATTTT. This translates into CASSLDQPQHF.

CDR3 in amino acids: CASSLESTVNTEAFF. The CDR3 DNA sequence: TGCGCCAGCAGCTTGGAGTCGACAGTGAACACTGAAGCTTTCTTT. This chain links TRBV5-1 with TRBJ1-1; tentative D call: TRBD1 (5 bases). Trimming pared 0 bases from V and 0 bases from J, leaving 9 bases between. The CDR3 has 15 amino acids. CDR1 SGHRS and CDR2 YFSETQ come from the germline V gene.

This clone was observed a single time. V usage is TRBV7-3 and J usage is TRBJ2-1, with 10 positions matching TRBD1. The V gene's germline CDR1 is SGHTA and CDR2 FQGTGA. Trimming cost V 1 base and J 1 base; bases outside gene matches: 1. CDR3 size: 16 residues. Written as DNA, the CDR3 is TGTGCCAGCAGCTTAAGGGACAGGGGATCCTACAATGAGCAGTTCTTC. Its translation: CASSLRDRGSYNEQFF.

The chain combines TRBV28 with TRBJ1-2; D is perhaps TRBD1 (5 bases). CDR1 is MDHEN and CDR2 is SYDVKM in the germline V gene. This CDR3 is built from 15 residues. Deletions cut 4 bases from V and 3 bases from J, with 15 bases between. The CDR3 sequence: CASSSGGSGDYGYTF. DNA for the CDR3: TGTGCCAGCAGTTCCGGGGGGTCGGGGGACTATGGCTACACCTTC.

The chain joins TRBV7-2 to TRBJ2-5, with D possibly TRBD2 on 5 matching bases. Germline lookup yields CDR1 SGHTA and CDR2 FQGNSA. The CDR3 consists of 14 residues. Trimming left V 2 bases short and J 1 base short, with 8 bases between. CDR3 protein: CASSLNAGQETQYF. As DNA, the CDR3 is TGTGCCAGCAGCTTAAATGCGGGCCAAGAGACCCAGTACTTC.

The rearrangement joins TRBV5-6 to TRBJ1-1, with TRBD1 matching over 7 bases. V was clipped by 4 bases and J by 3 bases; unmatched bases: 6. The V gene's germline CDR1 is SGHDT and CDR2 YYEEEE. The CDR3 extends over 14 amino acids. The CDR3 loop reads CASSAGGFDTEAFF. CDR3 coding DNA: TGTGCCAGCAGCGCAGGGGGTTTCGACACTGAAGCTTTCTTT.

The chain couples TRBV2 to TRBJ2-6, with D unresolved. V gave up 6 bases and J gave up 0 bases, with 6 bases separating them. There are 14 residues in the CDR3. Germline V gene sequence: CDR1 SNHLY, CDR2 FYNNEI. The CDR3, as DNA: TGTGCCAGCAGCCGCGACTCTGGGGCCAACGTCCTGACTTTC. Translation gives CASSRDSGANVLTF.

The gene calls are TRBV5-8 and TRBJ1-4; TRBD1 is a possible D gene (5 bases). Looked up from germline, CDR1 is SGHTS and CDR2 is YDEGEE. The V end was cut by 4 bases, the J end by 0 bases, with 16 bases between. The CDR3 has 17 amino acids. CDR3 amino acids: CASSPGTGRATNEKLFF. DNA for the CDR3: TGTGCCAGCAGCCCCGGGACGGGGCGGGCAACTAATGAAAAACTGTTTTTT.

The J gene is TRBJ1-6, the V gene TRBV5-1, with 9 bases fitting TRBD1. CDR3 length: 14 amino acids. After removal of 4 bases from V and 7 bases from J, the junction contained 3 bases not matched to a gene. Germline CDR1 and CDR2: SGHRS and YFSETQ. The CDR3 DNA reads as TGCGCCAGCAGCAGAGGACAGGGGAATTCACCCCTCCACTTT. This gives the protein CASSRGQGNSPLHF. Full variable domain (rest looked up from reference TRBV5-1 and TRBJ1-6): KAGVTQTPRYLIKTRGQQVTLSCSPISGHRSVSWYQQTPGQGLQFLFEYFSETQRNKGNFPGRFSGRQFSNSRSEMNVSTLELGDSALYLCASSRGQGNSPLHFGNGTRLTVT.

The genes are TRBV7-9 and TRBJ2-5, with 9 bases fitting TRBD1. Germline lookup yields CDR1 SEHNR and CDR2 FQNEAQ (reference sequence). The length of the CDR3 is 15 residues. The V segment lost 8 bases and the J segment 5 bases; nucleotides outside the gene matches: 12. Here the CDR3 DNA reads TGTGCCAGCTCGCGGACAGGGGACGTCAGGGAGACCCAGTACTTC. Translated: CASSRTGDVRETQYF. The complete variable domain, with remaining parts taken from reference TRBV7-9 and TRBJ2-5, reads DTGVSQNPRHKITKRGQNVTFRCDPISEHNRLYWYRQTLGQGPEFLTYFQNEAQLEKSRLLSDRFSAERPKGSFSTLEIQRTEQGDSAMYLCASSRTGDVRETQYFGPGTRLLVL.

This clone occurred once. This chain joins TRBV21-1 and TRBJ2-7. TRBV21-1 is recorded as a pseudogene. The CDR3 sequence is 15 residues long. CDR3 coding DNA: TGTGCCAGCAGCAAACACGGTCAGTGGTCCTACGAGCAGTACTTC. This sequence encodes CASSKHGQWSYEQYF.

The chain carries TRBV4-1 and TRBJ1-4; 9 bases are shared with TRBD1. The CDR3 extends over 18 amino acids. Germline CDR1 and CDR2: MGHRA and YSYEKL. The J segment lost 2 bases and the V segment lost 0 bases, leaving 7 bases of the junction unmatched. CDR3 loop: CASSQDAGQGSTNEKLFF. The CDR3 DNA follows: TGCGCCAGCAGCCAAGATGCGGGACAGGGTTCGACTAATGAAAAACTGTTTTTT.

In DNA form, the CDR3 reads TGTGCCAGCAGTCCCCCGCTGTATGGCTACACCTTC. It specifies CASSPPLYGYTF. V is TRBV28 and J is TRBJ1-2, with D uncertain. Per germline, CDR1 MDHEN and CDR2 SYDVKM. The V end lost 5 bases, the J end lost 5 bases, and 9 bases lay between the germline ends. The CDR3 has 12 residues.

J is TRBJ1-2 and V is TRBV5-5, with D unresolved. The germline CDR1 and CDR2 sequences are SGHKS and YYEKEE (reference sequence). The CDR3 extends over 14 amino acids. Deletions cut 0 bases from V and 7 bases from J, with 13 bases between. The CDR3 spells CASSLGLDRGGYTF. CDR3 DNA: TGTGCCAGCAGCTTGGGACTGGATCGGGGTGGCTACACCTTC.